This T cell receptor beta chain was identified in a study of spatial heterogeneity in lung cancer. Study information: A total of over 70 untreated early-stage non-small cell lung cancer patients served as donors. Combinations of a unique TCR and a UMI were tallied in raw reads, and on average each appeared more than ten times.

Time point specified: blood at routine non-recurrence follow-up after resection. From tumor, nontumor lung or frozen PBMC, whole RNA was taken unsorted for sequencing. Each molecule of TCR cDNA was tagged with one unique molecular identifier. TCRdb recomputed calls from the 5' RACE reads with MiXCR, one row per CDR3 protein. This table has 95,000 to 130,000 distinct CDR3 sequences, about 12% appearing once. The germline CDR1 and CDR2 sequences are LGHNA and YSLEER. The CDR3 is 15 residues long. Trimming shortened V by 1 base and J by 5 bases, and 14 bases separated the two germline ends. Sequencing was performed on PBMCs, taken at follow-up. The origin of this receptor is a male donor with early-stage non-small cell lung cancer. The rearrangement links TRBV4-3 to TRBJ2-5, with D possibly matching TRBD2 (5 bases). CDR3 in DNA: TGCGCCAGCAGCCAAGGAGAGGGCGTCGGGGAGACCCAGTACTTC. This codes for CASSQGEGVGETQYF.